This TCR beta chain was captured by sequencing in a study of T cell changes during pregnancy in multiple sclerosis. Deletions cut 5 bases from V and 0 bases from J, with 15 bases between. Germline V gene data show CDR1 as SEHNR and CDR2 as FQNEAQ (reference sequence). The CDR3 is made up of 16 amino acids. TCRdb keeps only in-frame clones here, not all; method: immunoSEQ multiplex PCR. The sample contains tens of thousands of clones, roughly 90% of which appear only once. The source is a female donor with multiple sclerosis, enrolled in a pregnancy study. Specimen: CD4+ T cells from peripheral blood mononuclear cells, collected after pregnancy. The rearrangement joins TRBV7-9 to TRBJ2-3; weak D call: TRBD2 (5 bases). CDR3 loop: CASSAGVALSTDTQYF. The CDR3 DNA is TGTGCCAGCAGCGCCGGGGTAGCCCTAAGCACAGATACGCAGTATTTT.